Below are 4 T cell receptor beta chains sequenced from a single sample in a study of T cells after posttransplantation cyclophosphamide. This table comes from immunoSEQ multiplex PCR, and its TCRdb copy is limited to in-frame clones, with some not included. The table shows roughly 70,000 clones, with around 95% occurring only once. Specimen: PBMCs. The receptors originated from a woman younger than 45 in good health and a related stem cell transplant donor.

The genes are TRBV19 and TRBJ1-1; D remains unclear. Between the trimmed V and J ends, which lost 5 bases and 2 bases, there was a span of 3 bases. In germline, CDR1 is LNHDA, CDR2 SQIVND (reference sequence). The CDR3 runs 11 residues. Written as DNA, the CDR3 is TGTGCCAGTAGTCTAAACACTGAAGCTTTCTTT. This translates into CASSLNTEAFF.

In this sample, this clone turned up once. The rearrangement joins TRBV11-2 to TRBJ2-3; tentatively, D is TRBD1 (6 bases). The CDR3 has 14 amino acids. Germline V CDR1 and CDR2: SGHAT, FQNNGV. Trimming cost V 5 bases and J 2 bases, with 11 bases left between them. The DNA for the CDR3 is TGTGCCAGCAGCAAATACAGGGTCACAGATACGCAGTATTTT. It yields the protein CASSKYRVTDTQYF.

The chain carries TRBV19 and TRBJ2-7; D unclear. Per germline, CDR1 LNHDA and CDR2 SQIVND (reference sequence). V gave up 0 bases and J gave up 3 bases, with 9 bases separating them. The CDR3 consists of 14 residues. The CDR3 DNA is TGTGCCAGTAGTATAGACCGGTGGGGCTACGAGCAGTACTTC. Encoded protein: CASSIDRWGYEQYF.

For the CDR3, the DNA is TGTGCCAGCAGTGAAACCTCCGGCTCCTCCTACAATGAGCAGTTCTTC. This sequence encodes CASSETSGSSYNEQFF. The chain carries TRBV25-1 and TRBJ2-1, with unresolved D. The CDR3 runs to 16 residues. Germline loops: CDR1 MGHDK, CDR2 SYGVNS. Trimming shortened V by 2 bases and J by 0 bases, and 11 bases separated the two germline ends.